The next 16 T cell receptor beta chains were all read from a single sample in a study of PD-1 blockade in mismatch repair-deficient tumors. Only in-frame clones appear in the TCRdb table, and some are missing; sequencing was by immunoSEQ multiplex PCR. The data show 80,000 to 130,000 clones, about 79% seen once. The sequences come from peripheral blood, collected about eight months after starting pembrolizumab. All receptors come from an adult with mismatch repair-deficient cancer.

V and J are TRBV28 and TRBJ1-2; no reliable D call. Germline assignment: CDR1 MDHEN and CDR2 SYDVKM. Trimming left V 3 bases short and J 8 bases short, with 13 bases between. The CDR3 has 13 residues. This chain's CDR3 is CASSLWGGGGYTF. The CDR3 DNA follows: TGTGCCAGCAGTTTGTGGGGTGGTGGCGGCTACACCTTC.

This chain joins TRBV19 and TRBJ2-6; 7 bases agree with TRBD1. The CDR3 sequence is 18 residues long. Germline V gene sequence: CDR1 LNHDA, CDR2 SQIVND (reference sequence). J gave up 3 bases and V 6 bases, and 14 bases lay outside the gene matches. DNA of the CDR3: TGTGCCAGTAGGACAGGGTTGGGGGCAGAGGATGGGGCCAACGTCCTGACTTTC. Translated: CASRTGLGAEDGANVLTF.

This clone was seen once. The V gene is TRBV5-1, the J gene TRBJ1-1; D is unclear. Germline V gives CDR1 SGHRS, CDR2 YFSETQ. The V gene lost 0 bases and the J gene lost 4 bases, with 10 bases spanning the gap. The CDR3 extends over 14 amino acids. As DNA, the CDR3 is TGCGCCAGCAGCTTGGGGGTCAGTTCCACTGAAGCTTTCTTT. Translating gives CASSLGVSSTEAFF.

The V and J genes are TRBV9 and TRBJ2-7; D is possibly TRBD1 (6 bases). CDR1 SGDLS and CDR2 YYNGEE come from the germline V gene. The germline V and J ends were trimmed by 3 bases and 4 bases, with 17 bases remaining between them. This CDR3 spans 15 amino acids. This CDR3 is CASSAPETGNYEQYF. CDR3 nucleotides: TGTGCCAGCAGCGCCCCTGAGACAGGTAATTACGAGCAGTACTTC.

The rearrangement links TRBV5-1 to TRBJ2-2; TRBD1 agrees at 8 bases. The germline V gene encodes CDR1 SGHRS and CDR2 YFSETQ. V trimming: 4 bases; J trimming: 1 base; junction bases outside the gene matches: 6. The CDR3 has 16 residues. The CDR3 DNA sequence: TGCGCCAGCAGCCGGACCGGGACAGGGAACACCGGGGAGCTGTTTTTT. It encodes CASSRTGTGNTGELFF.

V and J are TRBV19 and TRBJ2-2; a possible D gene is TRBD1 (6 bases). Germline V lookup: CDR1 LNHDA, CDR2 SQIVND (reference sequence). The CDR3 is 14 amino acids. V lost 8 bases, J lost 6 bases, and 16 bases lay in between. CDR3 residues: CASQGTNGPGELFF. In DNA, the CDR3 is TGTGCCAGTCAGGGGACCAACGGCCCCGGGGAGCTGTTTTTT.

The chain joins TRBV7-6 to TRBJ2-1, with D tentatively TRBD2 (6 bases). V was trimmed by 0 bases and J by 2 bases, leaving 17 bases between them. The length of the CDR3 is 18 residues. Germline CDR1 reads SGHVS; CDR2 reads FNYEAQ. In DNA, the CDR3 is TGTGCCAGCAGCTTAGCCCAACGGGGCGGGACCACCTACAATGAGCAGTTCTTC. Protein: CASSLAQRGGTTYNEQFF.

The V gene is TRBV28, the J gene TRBJ2-1, with D hard to call. The germline CDR1 and CDR2 sequences are MDHEN and SYDVKM. The CDR3 contains 11 residues. The ends were cut back, 1 base at V and 9 bases at J, with 4 bases in the middle. In DNA form, the CDR3 reads TGTGCCAGCAGTTTATTATCTGAGCAGTTCTTC. It yields the protein CASSLLSEQFF. The variable domain in full, with the rest retrieved from reference TRBV28 and TRBJ2-1, is DVKVTQSSRYLVKRTGEKVFLECVQDMDHENMFWYRQDPGLGLRLIYFSYDVKMKEKGDIPEGYSVSREKKERFSLILESASTNQTSMYLCASSLLSEQFFGPGTRLTVL.

V is TRBV9 and J is TRBJ2-2; 13 bases are shared with TRBD2. From germline, CDR1 is SGDLS and CDR2 YYNGEE. V shed 3 bases, J shed 7 bases, and the junction held 6 bases outside the gene matches. CDR3 length: 16 amino acids. As DNA, the CDR3 is TGTGCCAGCAGCGCTACTAGCGGGAGGGCCTTCGGGGAGCTGTTTTTT. Amino acids: CASSATSGRAFGELFF.

The chain recombines TRBV27 with TRBJ2-1; 10 bases agree with TRBD1. The CDR3 totals 14 residues. Looked up from germline, CDR1 is MNHEY and CDR2 is SMNVEV (reference sequence). Trimming removed 2 bases from V and 5 bases from J; junction bases left unmatched: 0. The CDR3 here is CASSLGTGDNEQFF. Here the CDR3 DNA reads TGTGCCAGCAGTTTAGGGACAGGGGACAATGAGCAGTTCTTC.

The CDR3: CASSTGLAGHNEQFF. The CDR3 nucleotides are TGTGCCAGTAGTACTGGACTAGCGGGACACAATGAGCAGTTCTTC. The chain uses TRBV19 and TRBJ2-1; 12 bases are shared with TRBD2. Trimming at V came to 4 bases and at J to 5 bases, leaving 3 bases not matched to a gene. The CDR3 extends over 15 amino acids. CDR1 is LNHDA, CDR2 SQIVND, per germline (reference sequence).

Only one count was recorded for this clone. This chain connects TRBV7-9 to TRBJ1-2; D is ambiguous. Trimming stripped 1 base from V and 2 bases from J, with 5 bases between. The V gene's germline CDR1 is SEHNR and CDR2 FQNEAQ (reference sequence). The CDR3 loop spans 13 amino acids. The CDR3 nucleotides read TGTGCCAGCAGCTTAGTCAGGAACTATGGCTACACCTTC. Translated, it gives CASSLVRNYGYTF.

The DNA of the CDR3 is TGTGCCAGCAGCTTGGGTGGGAGTGGTACCGGGGAGCTGTTTTTT. This encodes CASSLGGSGTGELFF. This chain uses TRBV5-4 with TRBJ2-2; tentatively, D is TRBD2 (5 bases). CDR3 length: 15 amino acids. Trimming removed 0 bases from V and 5 bases from J, with 11 bases in between. Looked up from germline, CDR1 is SGHNT and CDR2 is YYREEE (reference sequence).

The chain uses TRBV15 and TRBJ1-5, with D possibly TRBD1 on 6 matching bases. There are 15 residues in the CDR3. Looked up from germline, CDR1 is LNHNV and CDR2 is YYDKDF (reference sequence). V lost 0 bases and J 7 bases, leaving 13 bases between the germline ends. The CDR3 protein is CATSRDGDKSQPQHF. CDR3 nucleotide sequence: TGTGCCACCAGCAGAGACGGGGACAAGTCCCAGCCCCAGCATTTT. Full variable domain (missing parts from reference TRBV15 and TRBJ1-5): DAMVIQNPRYQVTQFGKPVTLSCSQTLNHNVMYWYQQKSSQAPKLLFHYYDKDFNNEADTPDNFQSRRPNTSFCFLDIRSPGLGDTAMYLCATSRDGDKSQPQHFGDGTRLSIL.

With respect to this clone: Its ends do not fully match the called genes, so a read error is possible. The chain has TRBV6-5 and TRBJ2-7; D not resolved. Germline V CDR1 and CDR2: MNHEY, SVGAGI. This CDR3 is 10 amino acids long. In DNA, the CDR3 is TGTGCCAGCAGTGAAGCGAAAGCCAACTTC. Residues: CASSEAKANF.

The chain carries TRBV6-8 and TRBJ1-3, with D possibly matching TRBD1 (5 bases). This CDR3 comprises 14 residues. Germline loops: CDR1 MNHGY, CDR2 SAAAGT. V was pared by 7 bases and J by 4 bases, with 14 bases between. The CDR3 protein is CASMRKGVGNTIYF. Here the CDR3 DNA reads TGTGCCAGCATGAGGAAAGGGGTGGGAAACACCATATATTTT.